This T cell receptor beta chain is from a study of T cell responses to AZD1222 COVID-19 vaccine (dated by TCRdb to about 2021). In terms of the full investigation: TCR sequencing was performed for roughly 250 trial participants, of whom some 200 were given two doses of AZD1222 and some 25 were given two doses of MenACWY control vaccine. Trial participants were enrolled into age subgroups of 18-55, 56-69 and 70-plus years, which contained about 150, 27 and 61 TCR-sequenced participants, respectively. Study-wide conclusions, independent of this receptor: The vaccine-associated CD4 TCRs covered the entire spike protein, and the dominant responses fell in regions 160-218 and 743-854. In the small 56-69-year group, the increase in depth fell short of significance, most likely because of low power. After two AZD1222 doses, spike-specific TCR breadth and depth were significantly higher than at day 0 and than in MenACWY recipients. Participants were mostly white British, with more females than males. The authors suggested clonal diversity may have been underestimated. Because no samples from the day 14 peak response were available, repertoires could be characterized only after the peak T cell response. Conclusions about previously exposed vaccinees are limited because only six or seven AZD1222 recipients were SARS-CoV-2 seropositive at baseline. Reportedly, almost half of the unique spike-specific TCRs recognized epitopes lying outside the regions that are mutated in the B.1.351 and B.1.1.7 variants.

The CDR3 regions of human TCRbeta chains were analyzed by immunosequencing. In the authors' own workflow: TCRs in the repertoires were compared against a reference library of SARS-CoV-2-specific TCRs that had been generated with the MIRA antigen-specificity platform. Breadth was defined as the fraction of unique TCRs that were SARS-CoV-2-associated, and depth was defined as the fraction of total T cells that were SARS-CoV-2-associated. Each spike-specific TCR was assigned to its reactive spike region and to a CD4 or CD8 class using the MIRA data. Log10-transformed breadth and depth values were compared by one-way ANOVA with Sidak's multiple comparisons tests. This is the immuneACCESS table as TCRdb keeps it, with only in-frame sequences that have V and J called. A part of the clones is gone; compared with another copy, unresolved V genes explain less than half, and the rest is unexplained. V and J calls and clone size are those listed in that table; D and trimming were worked out from the DNA. A total of about 150,000 clones appear in this sample, less than 95% of them only once. Clones ranked in the top ten supply roughly 6% of the sample.

The germline V end is reduced by 5 bases and the J end by 1 base; junction bases left unmatched: 5. From the cysteine through the phenylalanine, the CDR3 covers 14 amino acids. Of the read, only the CDR3 DNA is kept; its 42 bases are in frame from base 1. For CDR1 and CDR2, the germline V gene lists SGDLS and YYNGEE. For this clone: Its antigen is not yet known. Qualities for individual bases were not recorded, and no much larger clone is one base off.

The time point label, as the study defines it: about 28 days (+/-7) after the second vaccine dose. AZD1222 recipients with second doses at about 4 weeks or about 12 weeks were pooled, because spike-specific TCR depth and breadth did not differ between schedules. Vaccinee samples came from UK trials COV001 and COV002, including a single-blind randomized controlled phase 2/3 trial of AZD1222 (ChAdOx1 nCoV-19) in healthy adults. For TCRbeta chain sequencing, PBMC samples from trial participants were taken at day 0 and at day 28 after the second dose. Recombination linked TRBV9 to TRBJ1-2; 7 central bases correspond to TRBD1. The sequencing here drew on peripheral blood, taken 28 days after the second AZD1222 dose. The receptor comes from an adult who received the AZD1222 COVID-19 vaccine. The CDR3 corresponds to CASSDNRGNYGYTF. The nucleotides read TGTGCCAGCAGTGATAACAGGGGTAACTATGGCTACACCTTC.